The rows below give T cell receptor beta chains drawn from one sample of a study of response to subunit inactivated influenza vaccine. TCRdb called the RT-PCR reads again in MiXCR, with one record for every CDR3 protein. The sample lists around 650,000 distinct CDR3 sequences, 15% to 17% occurring once. The material was PBMCs from blood, obtained about 13 days after vaccination. The receptors were sampled from a man in his fifties or sixties who received an inactivated influenza vaccine. Each CDR3 is given with its conserved first and last residue. D genes are given only for firm matches. Clone size is shown for a subset of rows, as once, few, many or a class of expanded clone.

j_gene | abundance | v_gene | d_gene | CDR3nt | CDR3aa
TRBJ2-5 | . | TRBV6-2/TRBV6-3 | . | TGTGCCAGCAGTTGGGGTCCCGCCGGGACCCAGTACTTC | CASSWGPAGTQYF
TRBJ2-1 | few | TRBV24-1 | . | TGTGCCACCAGTGTAGACCGGGAATCCTACAATGAGCAGTTCTTC | CATSVDRESYNEQFF
TRBJ2-5 | few | TRBV15 | TRBD2 | TGTGCCACCAGCACCGGGACAGCTTGGACTAGCGGGACGATCCCCTTGGCCACTCAAGAGACCCAGTACTTC | CATSTGTAWTSGTIPLATQETQYF
TRBJ2-1 | few | TRBV6-1 | TRBD2 | TGTGCCAGCGGGAAACCGAGGACTAGCGCATACAATGAGCAGTTCTTC | CASGKPRTSAYNEQFF
TRBJ2-3 | . | TRBV7-2 | . | TGTGCCAGCAGCTTACAAGGCGGGACGAGCACAGATACGCAGTATTTT | CASSLQGGTSTDTQYF
TRBJ1-5 | . | TRBV19 | . | TGTGCCAGTAAGAAGGGAGACCACAATCAGCCCCAGCATTTT | CASKKGDHNQPQHF
TRBJ2-3 | . | TRBV4-1 | TRBD2 | TGCGCCAGCAGCCAAGGGGTCGGGGGGGCTCTAGGAGATACGCAGTATTTT | CASSQGVGGALGDTQYF
TRBJ2-1 | few | TRBV28 | TRBD2 | TGTGCCAGCAGTTTGGGGACTATCGGCAATGAGCAGTTCTTC | CASSLGTIGNEQFF
TRBJ2-6 | few | TRBV12-3/TRBV12-4 | . | TGTGCCAGCAGTTCACTCCGGCGGACAAATGGGGCCAACGTCCTGACTTTC | CASSSLRRTNGANVLTF
TRBJ1-2 | few | TRBV6-5 | . | TGTGCCAGCAGTTACTCGGGCCGAACTAACTATGGCTACACCTTC | CASSYSGRTNYGYTF
TRBJ2-7 | . | TRBV15 | . | TGTGCCACCAGCAGAGGCGGGACATACTACGAGCAGTACTTC | CATSRGGTYYEQYF
TRBJ2-3 | few | TRBV10-3 | TRBD2 | TGTGCCATCCTAGCGGGAGGGTCAGATACGCAGTATTTT | CAILAGGSDTQYF
TRBJ2-2 | . | TRBV5-1 | . | TGCGCCAGCAGCTCACCCAGCATAGGCACCGGGGAGCTGTTTTTT | CASSSPSIGTGELFF
TRBJ2-3 | . | TRBV2 | . | TGTGCCAGCAGGGCGAGGCGTAACACAGATACGCAGTATTTT | CASRARRNTDTQYF
TRBJ2-1 | few | TRBV7-9 | TRBD2 | TGTGCCAGCAGTCCTCGGGGTAGCGGGAGGGCCTACAATGAGCAGTTCTTC | CASSPRGSGRAYNEQFF
TRBJ2-5 | many | TRBV4-3 | . | TGCGCCAGCAGCCAAGTTGGCAGGGGACAAGAGACCCAGTACTTC | CASSQVGRGQETQYF
TRBJ2-3 | . | TRBV19 | . | TGTGCCAGTAGTTCGGACAGCGTAATGAGCACAGATACGCAGTATTTT | CASSSDSVMSTDTQYF
TRBJ2-2 | . | TRBV3-1 | . | TGTGCCAGCAGCCAATTTGAAAACACCGGGGAGCTGTTTTTT | CASSQFENTGELFF
TRBJ2-5 | . | TRBV7-2 | TRBD2 | TGTGCCAGCAGCTCGACTAGCGGGGGAGGAGAGACCCAGTACTTC | CASSSTSGGGETQYF
TRBJ2-2 | few | TRBV15 | . | TGTGCCACCAGCAGAGATCGTGGGACCGGGGAGCTGTTTTTT | CATSRDRGTGELFF
TRBJ2-3 | . | TRBV3-1 | . | TGTGCCAGCAGCCCGACACGCGGTAGCGTGGATACGCAGTATTTT | CASSPTRGSVDTQYF
TRBJ2-7 | . | TRBV27 | TRBD2 | TGTGCCAGCAGAGGGACTAGCAGGGAGCAGTACTTC | CASRGTSREQYF
TRBJ1-6 | . | TRBV6-1 | . | TGTGCCAGCATCAATACTGGGGGGAATTCACCCCTCCACTTT | CASINTGGNSPLHF
TRBJ1-4 | . | TRBV4-3 | TRBD1 | TGCGCCAGCAGCCTTGGACAGGGGGCCCGGTATGAAAAACTGTTTTTT | CASSLGQGARYEKLFF
TRBJ1-1 | . | TRBV28 | . | TGTGCCAGCAGCCTTACGACGGGGTCGGGTGGGAACACTGAAGCTTTCTTT | CASSLTTGSGGNTEAFF
TRBJ2-1 | . | TRBV5-1 | TRBD2 | TGCGCCAGCAGCTTGAACATACTAGCGGGAGGTTCTTACAATGAGCAGTTCTTC | CASSLNILAGGSYNEQFF
TRBJ2-4 | . | TRBV20-1 | . | TGCAGTGCTAGACCCGGGGTTGGAAACATTCAGTACTTC | CSARPGVGNIQYF
TRBJ2-5 | few | TRBV5-6 | TRBD1 | TGTGCCAGCAGCAAATGGGGACAGGGTAGGGGAGAGACCCAGTACTTC | CASSKWGQGRGETQYF
TRBJ2-1 | . | TRBV9 | . | TGTGCCAGCAGCGTAAGTAGCTACCATGAGCAGTTCTTC | CASSVSSYHEQFF